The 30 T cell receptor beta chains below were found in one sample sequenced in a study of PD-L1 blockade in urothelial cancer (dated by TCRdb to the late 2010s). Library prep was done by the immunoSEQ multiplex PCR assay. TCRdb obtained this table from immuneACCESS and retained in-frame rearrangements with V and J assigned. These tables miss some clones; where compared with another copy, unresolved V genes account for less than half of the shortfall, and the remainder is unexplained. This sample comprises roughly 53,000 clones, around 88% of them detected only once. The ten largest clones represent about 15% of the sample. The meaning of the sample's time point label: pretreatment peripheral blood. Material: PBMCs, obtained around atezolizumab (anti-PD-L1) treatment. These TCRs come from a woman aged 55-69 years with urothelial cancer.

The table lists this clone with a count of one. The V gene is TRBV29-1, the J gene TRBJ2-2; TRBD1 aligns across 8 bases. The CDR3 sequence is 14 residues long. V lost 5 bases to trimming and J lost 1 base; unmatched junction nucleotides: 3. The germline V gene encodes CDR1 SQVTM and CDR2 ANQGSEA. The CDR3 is CSVQGAGNTGELFF. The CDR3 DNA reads TGCAGCGTTCAGGGGGCGGGGAACACCGGGGAGCTGTTTTTT.

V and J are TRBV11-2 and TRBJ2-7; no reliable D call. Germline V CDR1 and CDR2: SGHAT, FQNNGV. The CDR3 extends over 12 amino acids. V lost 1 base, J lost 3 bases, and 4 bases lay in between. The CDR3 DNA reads TGTGCCAGCAGCTTAGGGAGCTACGAGCAGTACTTC. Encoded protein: CASSLGSYEQYF.

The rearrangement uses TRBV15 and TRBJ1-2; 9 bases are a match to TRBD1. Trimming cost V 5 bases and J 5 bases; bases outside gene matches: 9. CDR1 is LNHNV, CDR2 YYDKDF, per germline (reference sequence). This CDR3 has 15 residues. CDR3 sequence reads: CATSGPDRGFYGYTF. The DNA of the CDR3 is TGTGCCACCAGCGGACCGGACAGGGGCTTTTATGGCTACACCTTC.

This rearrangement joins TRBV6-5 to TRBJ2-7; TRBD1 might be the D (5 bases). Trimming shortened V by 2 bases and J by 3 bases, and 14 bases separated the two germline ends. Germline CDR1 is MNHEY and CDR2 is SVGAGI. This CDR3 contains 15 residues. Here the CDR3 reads CASSYDSQGHYEQYF. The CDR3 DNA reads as TGTGCCAGCAGTTACGATAGCCAGGGCCACTACGAGCAGTACTTC.

Here the CDR3 DNA reads TGTGCCAGCAGCTTAAGTTCAGGGAATGAGCAGTTCTTC. Its translation: CASSLSSGNEQFF. The rearrangement uses TRBV7-8 and TRBJ2-1, with D perhaps matching TRBD1 (5 bases). V was cut by 2 bases and J by 7 bases, with 9 bases left in between. This CDR3 is 13 amino acids long. CDR1 and CDR2 (germline): SGHVS, FQNEAQ.

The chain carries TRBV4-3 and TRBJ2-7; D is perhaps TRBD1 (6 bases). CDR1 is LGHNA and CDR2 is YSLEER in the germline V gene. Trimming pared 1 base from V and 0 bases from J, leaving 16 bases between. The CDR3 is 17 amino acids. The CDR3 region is CASSQGPDRRNSYEQYF. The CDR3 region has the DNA TGCGCCAGCAGCCAAGGACCGGACAGACGGAACTCCTACGAGCAGTACTTC.

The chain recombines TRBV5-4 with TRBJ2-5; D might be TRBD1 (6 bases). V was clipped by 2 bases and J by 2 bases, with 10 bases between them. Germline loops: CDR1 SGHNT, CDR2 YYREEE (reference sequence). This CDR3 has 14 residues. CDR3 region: CASSFGTHQETQYF. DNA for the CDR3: TGTGCCAGCAGCTTCGGGACACATCAAGAGACCCAGTACTTC.

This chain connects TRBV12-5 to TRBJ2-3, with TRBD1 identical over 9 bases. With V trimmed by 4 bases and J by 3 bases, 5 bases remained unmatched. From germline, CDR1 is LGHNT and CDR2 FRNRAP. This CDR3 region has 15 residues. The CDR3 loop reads CASGSRQGETDTQYF. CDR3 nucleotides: TGTGCTAGTGGTTCTAGACAGGGGGAGACAGATACGCAGTATTTT. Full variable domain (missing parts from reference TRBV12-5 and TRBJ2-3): DARVTQTPRHKVTEMGQEVTMRCQPILGHNTVFWYRQTMMQGLELLAYFRNRAPLDDSGMPKDRFSAEMPDATLATLKIQPSEPRDSAVYFCASGSRQGETDTQYFGPGTRLTVL.

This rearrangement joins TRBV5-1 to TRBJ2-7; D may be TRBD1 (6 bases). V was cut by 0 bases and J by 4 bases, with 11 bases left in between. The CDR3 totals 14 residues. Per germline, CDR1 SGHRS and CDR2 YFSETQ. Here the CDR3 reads CASSLGQTGYEQYF. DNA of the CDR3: TGCGCCAGCAGCTTGGGGCAAACAGGGTACGAGCAGTACTTC.

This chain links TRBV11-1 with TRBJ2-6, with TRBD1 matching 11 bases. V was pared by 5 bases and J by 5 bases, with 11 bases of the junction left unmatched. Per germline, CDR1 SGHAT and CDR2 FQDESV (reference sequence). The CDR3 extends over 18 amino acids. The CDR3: CASSARTGGSSRANVLTF. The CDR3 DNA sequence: TGTGCCAGCAGCGCTCGGACAGGGGGCTCCTCGAGGGCCAACGTCCTGACTTTC.

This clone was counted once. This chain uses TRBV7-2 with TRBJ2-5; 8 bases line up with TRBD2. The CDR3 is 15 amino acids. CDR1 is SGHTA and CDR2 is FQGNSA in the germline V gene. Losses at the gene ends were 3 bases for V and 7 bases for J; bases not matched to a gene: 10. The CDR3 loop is CASSLGTSGRGTQYF. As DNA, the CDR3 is TGTGCCAGCAGCTTGGGGACTAGTGGCCGGGGGACCCAGTACTTC.

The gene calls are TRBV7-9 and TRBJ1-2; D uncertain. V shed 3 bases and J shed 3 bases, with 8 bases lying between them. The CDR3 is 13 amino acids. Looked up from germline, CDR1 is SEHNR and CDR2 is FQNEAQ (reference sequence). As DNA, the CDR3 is TGTGCCAGCAGCTTGGAGGTTCACTATGGCTACACCTTC. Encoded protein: CASSLEVHYGYTF.

In DNA, the CDR3 is TGTGCCAGCAGCTTGAGGGGGGGCTTTAACGAGCAGTACTTC. Protein product: CASSLRGGFNEQYF. J is TRBJ2-7 and V is TRBV7-2, with D possibly TRBD2 on 7 matching bases. Germline assignment: CDR1 SGHTA and CDR2 FQGNSA. There are 14 residues in the CDR3. V lost 3 bases and J 5 bases, leaving 14 bases between the germline ends.

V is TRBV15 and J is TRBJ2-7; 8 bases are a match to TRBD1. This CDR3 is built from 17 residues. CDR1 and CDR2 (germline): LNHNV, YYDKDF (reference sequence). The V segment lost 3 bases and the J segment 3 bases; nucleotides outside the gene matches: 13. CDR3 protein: CATSRALGQGGFYEQYF. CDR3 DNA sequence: TGTGCCACCAGCAGGGCCCTTGGACAGGGAGGTTTCTACGAGCAGTACTTC.

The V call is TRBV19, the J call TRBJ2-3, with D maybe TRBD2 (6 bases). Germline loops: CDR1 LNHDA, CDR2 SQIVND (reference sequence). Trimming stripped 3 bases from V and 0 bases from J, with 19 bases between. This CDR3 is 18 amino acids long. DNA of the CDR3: TGTGCCAGTAGTATTACGGCCCCTCGCGGGACTAGCACAGATACGCAGTATTTT. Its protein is CASSITAPRGTSTDTQYF.

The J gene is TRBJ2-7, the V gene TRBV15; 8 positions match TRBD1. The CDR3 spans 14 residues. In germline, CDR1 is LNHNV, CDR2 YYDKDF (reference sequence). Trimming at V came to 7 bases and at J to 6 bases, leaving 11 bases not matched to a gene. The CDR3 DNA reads TGTGCCACCACCGTGGACAGGGCTTTTGGCGAGCAGTACTTC. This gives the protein CATTVDRAFGEQYF.

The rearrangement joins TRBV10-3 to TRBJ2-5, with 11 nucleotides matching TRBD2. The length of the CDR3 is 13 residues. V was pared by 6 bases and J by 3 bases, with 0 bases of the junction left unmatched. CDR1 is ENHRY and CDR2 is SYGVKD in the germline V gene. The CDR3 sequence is CAIRTSGKETQYF. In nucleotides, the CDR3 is TGTGCCATCAGGACTAGCGGGAAAGAGACCCAGTACTTC.

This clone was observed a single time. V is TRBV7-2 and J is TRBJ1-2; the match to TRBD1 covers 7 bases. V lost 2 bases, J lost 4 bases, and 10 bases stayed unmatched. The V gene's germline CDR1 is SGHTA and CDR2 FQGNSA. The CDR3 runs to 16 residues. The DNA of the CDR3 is TGTGCCAGCAGCTTAATGGTAAAGACAGGGCTCTATGGCTACACCTTC. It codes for CASSLMVKTGLYGYTF.

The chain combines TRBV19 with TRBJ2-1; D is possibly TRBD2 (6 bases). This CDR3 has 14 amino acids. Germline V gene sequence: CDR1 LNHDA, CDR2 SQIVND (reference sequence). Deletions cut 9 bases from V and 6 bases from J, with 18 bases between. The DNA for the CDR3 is TGTGCCAGCAAACGGAGGGAGCTCGGCAATGAGCAGTTCTTC. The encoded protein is CASKRRELGNEQFF. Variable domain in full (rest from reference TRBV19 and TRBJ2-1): DGGITQSPKYLFRKEGQNVTLSCEQNLNHDAMYWYRQDPGQGLRLIYYSQIVNDFQKGDIAEGYSVSREKKESFPLTVTSAQKNPTAFYLCASKRRELGNEQFFGPGTRLTVL.

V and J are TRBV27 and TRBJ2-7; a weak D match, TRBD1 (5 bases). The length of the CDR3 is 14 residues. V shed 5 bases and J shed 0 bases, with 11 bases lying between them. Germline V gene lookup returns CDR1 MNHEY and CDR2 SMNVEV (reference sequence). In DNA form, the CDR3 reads TGTGCCAGCAGTCCCTCGACAGTCTCCTACGAGCAGTACTTC. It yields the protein CASSPSTVSYEQYF.

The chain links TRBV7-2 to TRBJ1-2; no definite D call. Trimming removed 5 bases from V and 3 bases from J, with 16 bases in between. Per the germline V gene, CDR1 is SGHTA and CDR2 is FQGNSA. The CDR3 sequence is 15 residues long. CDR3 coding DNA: TGTGCCAGCAGCCCACCGACCGGGGTATACTATGGCTACACCTTC. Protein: CASSPPTGVYYGYTF. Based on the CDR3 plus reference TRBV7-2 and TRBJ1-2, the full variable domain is GAGVSQSPSNKVTEKGKDVELRCDPISGHTALYWYRQSLGQGLEFLIYFQGNSAPDKSGLPSDRFSAERTGGSVSTLTIQRTQQEDSAVYLCASSPPTGVYYGYTFGSGTRLTVV.

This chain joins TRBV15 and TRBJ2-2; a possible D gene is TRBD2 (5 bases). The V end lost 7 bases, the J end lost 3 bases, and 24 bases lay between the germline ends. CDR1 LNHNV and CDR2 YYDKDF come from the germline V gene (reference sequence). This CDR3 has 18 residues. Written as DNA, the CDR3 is TGTGCCACCACCCCCCGGGTGAGCCTAGCAGCTTACACCGGGGAGCTGTTTTTT. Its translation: CATTPRVSLAAYTGELFF. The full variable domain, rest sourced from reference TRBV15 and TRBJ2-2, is DAMVIQNPRYQVTQFGKPVTLSCSQTLNHNVMYWYQQKSSQAPKLLFHYYDKDFNNEADTPDNFQSRRPNTSFCFLDIRSPGLGDTAMYLCATTPRVSLAAYTGELFFGEGSRLTVL.

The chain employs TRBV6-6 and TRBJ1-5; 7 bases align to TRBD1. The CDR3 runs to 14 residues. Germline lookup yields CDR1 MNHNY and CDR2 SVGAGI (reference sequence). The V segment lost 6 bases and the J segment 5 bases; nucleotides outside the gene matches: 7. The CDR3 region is CASSTPGQYQPQHF. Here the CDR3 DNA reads TGTGCCAGCAGCACACCGGGACAGTATCAGCCCCAGCATTTT.

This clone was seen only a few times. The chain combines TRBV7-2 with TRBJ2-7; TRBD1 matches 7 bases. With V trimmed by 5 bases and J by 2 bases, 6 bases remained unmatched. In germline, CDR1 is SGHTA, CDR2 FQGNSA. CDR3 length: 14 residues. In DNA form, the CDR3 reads TGTGCCAGCAGCAGGGACAGAAGCACCTACGAGCAGTACTTC. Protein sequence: CASSRDRSTYEQYF.

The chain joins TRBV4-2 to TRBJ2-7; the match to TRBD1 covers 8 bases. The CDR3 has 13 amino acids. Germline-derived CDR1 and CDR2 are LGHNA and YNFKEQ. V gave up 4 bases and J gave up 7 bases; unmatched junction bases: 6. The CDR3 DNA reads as TGTGCCAGCAGCCCGACAGGGGCGGGTGAGCAGTACTTC. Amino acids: CASSPTGAGEQYF.

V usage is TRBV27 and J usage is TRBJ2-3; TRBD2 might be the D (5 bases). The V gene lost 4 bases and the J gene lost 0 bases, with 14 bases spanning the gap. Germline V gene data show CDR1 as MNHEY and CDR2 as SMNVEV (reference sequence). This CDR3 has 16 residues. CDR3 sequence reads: CASSSLGDGSTDTQYF. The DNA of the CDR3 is TGTGCCAGCAGTTCCCTCGGGGATGGGAGCACAGATACGCAGTATTTT.

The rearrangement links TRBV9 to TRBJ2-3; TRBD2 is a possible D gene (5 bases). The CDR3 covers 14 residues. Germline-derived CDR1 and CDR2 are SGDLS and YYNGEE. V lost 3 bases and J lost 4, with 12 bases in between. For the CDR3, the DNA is TGTGCCAGCAGCGCCCTAATGGAGGCAGATACGCAGTATTTT. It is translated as CASSALMEADTQYF. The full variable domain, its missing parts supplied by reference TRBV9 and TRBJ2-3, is DSGVTQTPKHLITATGQRVTLRCSPRSGDLSVYWYQQSLDQGLQFLIQYYNGEERAKGNILERFSAQQFPDLHSELNLSSLELGDSALYFCASSALMEADTQYFGPGTRLTVL.

The CDR3: CASSRFAGGNTGELFF. The CDR3 DNA reads as TGTGCCAGCAGCCGTTTTGCGGGAGGGAACACCGGGGAGCTGTTTTTT. The J gene is TRBJ2-2, the V gene TRBV7-9; 8 bases agree with TRBD2. The V and J ends lost 5 bases and 1 base, in that order; junction bases with no gene match: 6. The CDR3 sequence is 16 residues long. Germline CDR1 reads SEHNR; CDR2 reads FQNEAQ (reference sequence).

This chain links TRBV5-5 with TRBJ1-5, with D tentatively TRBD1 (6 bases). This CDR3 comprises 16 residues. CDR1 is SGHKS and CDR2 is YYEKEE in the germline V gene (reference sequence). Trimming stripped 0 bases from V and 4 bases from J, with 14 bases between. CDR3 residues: CASSLDGGGSNQPQHF. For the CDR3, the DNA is TGTGCCAGCAGCTTGGACGGGGGGGGCTCAAATCAGCCCCAGCATTTT.

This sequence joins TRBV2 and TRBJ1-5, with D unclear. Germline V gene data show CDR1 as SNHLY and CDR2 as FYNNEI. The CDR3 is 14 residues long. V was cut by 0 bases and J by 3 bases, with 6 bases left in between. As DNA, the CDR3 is TGTGCCAGCAGTGAAGCCCCTTTCAATCAGCCCCAGCATTTT. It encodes CASSEAPFNQPQHF. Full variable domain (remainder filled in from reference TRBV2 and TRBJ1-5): EPEVTQTPSHQVTQMGQEVILRCVPISNHLYFYWYRQILGQKVEFLVSFYNNEISEKSEIFDDQFSVERPDGSNFTLKIRSTKLEDSAMYFCASSEAPFNQPQHFGDGTRLSIL.